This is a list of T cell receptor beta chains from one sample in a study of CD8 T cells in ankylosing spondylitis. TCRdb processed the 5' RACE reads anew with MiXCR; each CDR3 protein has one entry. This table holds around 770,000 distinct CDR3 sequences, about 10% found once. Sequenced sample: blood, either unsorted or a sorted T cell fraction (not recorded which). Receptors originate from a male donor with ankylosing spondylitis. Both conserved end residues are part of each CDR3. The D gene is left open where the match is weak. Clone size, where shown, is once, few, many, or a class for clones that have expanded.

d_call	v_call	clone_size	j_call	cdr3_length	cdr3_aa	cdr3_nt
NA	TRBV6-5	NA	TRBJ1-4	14	CASSYSRLGQKLFF	TGTGCCAGCAGTTACTCGAGGCTGGGGCAAAAACTGTTTTTT
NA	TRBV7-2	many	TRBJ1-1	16	CASSPIATVLNTEAFF	TGTGCCAGCAGCCCGATAGCGACGGTTTTGAACACTGAAGCTTTCTTT
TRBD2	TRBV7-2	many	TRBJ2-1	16	CASIRGTSGKYNEQFF	TGTGCCAGCATCCGCGGGACTAGCGGGAAATACAATGAGCAGTTCTTC
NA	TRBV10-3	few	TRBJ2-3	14	CAITNQGSTDTQYF	TGTGCCATCACCAATCAGGGTAGCACAGATACGCAGTATTTT
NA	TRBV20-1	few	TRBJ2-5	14	CSARFWSNQETQYF	TGCAGTGCTAGATTCTGGTCCAACCAAGAGACCCAGTACTTC
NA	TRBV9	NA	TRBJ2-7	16	CASSPRLTGSSYEQYF	TGTGCCAGCAGCCCCCGCCTCACAGGGAGCTCCTACGAGCAGTACTTC
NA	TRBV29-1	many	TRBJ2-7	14	CSVERDTFPYEQYF	TGCAGCGTTGAGAGGGACACCTTTCCCTACGAGCAGTACTTC
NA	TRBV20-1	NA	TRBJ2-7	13	CSASPPFTYEQYF	TGCAGTGCTAGCCCCCCATTCACCTACGAGCAGTACTTC
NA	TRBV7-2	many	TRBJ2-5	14	CASSLEAAQGTQYF	TGTGCCAGCAGCTTAGAGGCGGCCCAGGGGACCCAGTACTTC
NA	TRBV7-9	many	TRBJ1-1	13	CASSLTRGTEAFF	TGTGCCAGCAGCTTAACCAGGGGCACTGAAGCTTTCTTT
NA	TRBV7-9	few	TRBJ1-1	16	CASSLAIPGEDTEAFF	TGTGCCAGCAGCTTAGCGATCCCAGGGGAGGACACTGAAGCTTTCTTT
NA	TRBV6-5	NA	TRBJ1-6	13	CASSYVDSSPLHF	TGTGCCAGCAGTTACGTAGACAGTTCACCCCTCCACTTT
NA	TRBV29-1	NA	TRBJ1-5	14	CSVDWGASNQPQHF	TGCAGCGTTGACTGGGGGGCAAGCAATCAGCCCCAGCATTTT
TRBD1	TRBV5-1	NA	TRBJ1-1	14	CASSLVQGATEAFF	TGCGCCAGCAGCTTGGTACAGGGGGCCACTGAAGCTTTCTTT
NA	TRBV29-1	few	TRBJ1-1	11	CSVQPGTEAFF	TGCAGCGTGCAGCCTGGGACTGAAGCTTTCTTT
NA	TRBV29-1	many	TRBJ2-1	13	CSVGYSGDNEQFF	TGCAGCGTTGGATATAGCGGAGACAATGAGCAGTTCTTC